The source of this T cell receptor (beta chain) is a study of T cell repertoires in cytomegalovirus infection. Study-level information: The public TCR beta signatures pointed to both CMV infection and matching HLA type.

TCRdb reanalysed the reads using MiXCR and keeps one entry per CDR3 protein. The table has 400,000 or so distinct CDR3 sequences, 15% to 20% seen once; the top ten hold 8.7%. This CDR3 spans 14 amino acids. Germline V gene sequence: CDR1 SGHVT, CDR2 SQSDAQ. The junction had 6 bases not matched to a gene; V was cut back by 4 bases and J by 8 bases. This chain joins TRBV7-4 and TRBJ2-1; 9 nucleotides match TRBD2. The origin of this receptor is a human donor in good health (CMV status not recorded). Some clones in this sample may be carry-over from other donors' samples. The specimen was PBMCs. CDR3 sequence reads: CASSSAGGPYEQFF. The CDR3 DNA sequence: TGTGCCAGCAGCTCGGCGGGAGGGCCCTATGAGCAGTTCTTC.